Here is one TCR beta chain with its context. No antigen is known for it. The data originate from a study of T cell responses to AZD1222 COVID-19 vaccine. General study results and limits: Spike regions recognized by vaccine-associated CD4 TCRs spanned the protein, led by 160-218 and 743-854. A rise in Spike-specific TCR breadth and depth followed two AZD1222 doses. The sample set comprised mostly white British donors with more females, and clonal diversity was possibly underestimated. Of the AZD1222 recipients, only 5 or 6 were seropositive at baseline.

CDR1 is SNHLY, CDR2 FYNNEI, per germline. The germline V and J ends were trimmed by 7 bases and 1 base, with 10 bases remaining between them. The CDR3 runs 13 residues. Sequencing used immunoSEQ multiplex PCR; TCRdb keeps in-frame clones, though not all of them. This table has tens of thousands of clones, over 60% appearing once. The sequencing used peripheral blood, collected 28 days after the second AZD1222 dose. The chain couples TRBV2 to TRBJ1-1; no reliable D call. The sequence came from an adult who received the AZD1222 COVID-19 vaccine. The CDR3 region is CASNQRRNTEAFF. CDR3 sequence (DNA): TGTGCCAGCAACCAACGACGGAACACTGAAGCTTTCTTT.